Included here is one T cell receptor (beta chain) sequence, with context. Its specific antigen is unknown. No base qualities exist here, and no much larger clone lies one base off it. The sample originates from a study of blood T cell repertoires in COVID-19 (dated by TCRdb to about 2020). As for the study more broadly: Collaborator samples came from the United States, Italy and Spain and covered acute and convalescent phases of COVID-19. The prospective study material was composed of cDNA or gDNA derived from T cells, B-cell-depleted T cells, or PBMCs. The dataset comprised deeply sampled blood TCRbeta repertoires from subjects exposed to, actively infected with, or recovered from COVID-19. The repertoires were made available in a free public database intended to serve as a resource for research on the immune response to SARS-CoV-2. Samples were obtained from the ongoing ImmuneRACE study (first 160 participants) and from roughly 1,300 subjects provided by 6 global collaborators. A de-identified subject ID, COVID-19 status, age in years and sex were almost always included in the sample metadata. Where available, HLA class I and class II types were obtained from metadata supplied by the sample provider rather than from assay-based typing.

From its cysteine to its phenylalanine, the CDR3 spans 13 amino acids. Only the CDR3 DNA stays, 39 bases, in frame from base 1. The investigation overall reported the following: How much clinical and demographic metadata was included differed by source and by participant, and the metadata was provided uncurated.

Whole blood was collected in K2EDTA tubes by collaborating institutions according to the institutions' own protocols. Collaborator samples were shipped for TCRbeta analysis as frozen whole blood, isolated PBMCs, or DNA extracted from either sample type. TCRbeta CDR3 regions were amplified from genomic DNA by means of the immunoSEQ Assay, a bias-controlled multiplex PCR. The authors' analysis ran thus. The number of nucleated cells in each sample was estimated from the amplification of reference gene primers within the assay. To quantify the absolute abundance of each unique TCRbeta CDR3 rearrangement, sequence reads were collapsed and filtered. For each sample, productive Simpson clonality was calculated as the square root of Simpson's diversity index over productive rearrangements. TCRdb mirrors the immuneACCESS table, restricted to in-frame sequences. Some clones are absent from its copies; in checked studies, under half trace to an unresolved V gene, and the reason for the others is unknown. V and J calls and clone size follow that table, whereas D and trimming were derived from the DNA. In this sample the table shows 100,000 to 150,000 clones, approximately 90% of which occur a single time. Together, the top ten hold 10% to 13% of the sample.

Here the chain combines TRBV21-1 and TRBJ2-1; whether TRBD2, the table's D call, matches the DNA was not checked. TRBV21-1 is deemed a pseudogene. The sequenced sample was peripheral blood. This sequence originates from a man over 45 with acute or convalescent COVID-19. The CDR3 protein: CASSKNALREQFF. DNA sequence: TGTGCCAGCAGCAAAAATGCCCTAAGAGAGCAGTTCTTC.